The 25 T cell receptor beta chains below come from one sample, sequenced in a study of cytomegalovirus exposure and HLA in healthy donors. PCR primers comprised 60 Vbeta and 13 Jbeta primers. TCRdb's copy holds only in-frame clones and misses some; the assay was immunoSEQ multiplex PCR. The sample lists roughly 100,000 clones; about 83% were seen once. Sequenced: PBMCs. All receptors derive from a man younger than 30 in good health and CMV-seronegative.

The V call is TRBV15, the J call TRBJ1-5, with TRBD1 identical over 7 bases. V lost 5 bases, J lost 5 bases, and 15 bases stayed unmatched. Per germline, CDR1 LNHNV and CDR2 YYDKDF (reference sequence). CDR3 size: 17 residues. In DNA form, the CDR3 reads TGTGCCACCAGCGGCCCGTTGACAGGGAAGTACGATCAGCCCCAGCATTTT. It encodes CATSGPLTGKYDQPQHF.

The chain has TRBV4-2 and TRBJ1-5; 11 nucleotides line up with TRBD1. The CDR3 has 16 amino acids. V lost 5 bases and J lost 1; bases outside the gene matches: 4. Germline V gives CDR1 LGHNA, CDR2 YNFKEQ. The CDR3 nucleotides read TGTGCCAGCAGCGTGGGACAGGGGGTAAGCAATCAGCCCCAGCATTTT. Translating gives CASSVGQGVSNQPQHF.

J is TRBJ1-2 and V is TRBV6-5; a possible D gene is TRBD1 (5 bases). With 6 bases removed from V and 4 bases from J, the gap between germline ends came to 12 bases. Germline V gene sequence: CDR1 MNHEY, CDR2 SVGAGI. This CDR3 has 13 amino acids. The CDR3 protein is CASRTGHRYGYTF. DNA of the CDR3: TGTGCCAGCAGAACCGGACACCGCTATGGCTACACCTTC.

This clone was seen only a few times. V and J are TRBV14 and TRBJ1-6; 9 bases match TRBD1. CDR3 length: 15 amino acids. The V gene's germline CDR1 is SGHDN and CDR2 FVKESK. Trimming cost V 2 bases and J 7 bases; bases outside gene matches: 3. CDR3 sequence (DNA): TGTGCCAGCAGCCAAACGACAGGGGGGAATTCACCCCTCCACTTT. Translated, it gives CASSQTTGGNSPLHF.

V and J are TRBV7-8 and TRBJ2-2; 13 nucleotides align to TRBD2. This CDR3 has 15 residues. Looked up from germline, CDR1 is SGHVS and CDR2 is FQNEAQ. The J segment lost 6 bases and the V segment lost 5 bases, leaving 3 bases of the junction unmatched. CDR3 DNA sequence: TGTGCCAGCAGCCTGGGACTAGCGGGATCCGGGGAGCTGTTTTTT. It specifies CASSLGLAGSGELFF. The full variable domain, its missing parts supplied by reference TRBV7-8 and TRBJ2-2, is GAGVSQSPRYKVAKRGQDVALRCDPISGHVSLFWYQQALGQGPEFLTYFQNEAQLDKSGLPSDRFFAERPEGSVSTLKIQRTQQEDSAVYLCASSLGLAGSGELFFGEGSRLTVL.

The chain is built from TRBV19 and TRBJ2-2; 10 bases are shared with TRBD1. The germline CDR1 and CDR2 sequences are LNHDA and SQIVND (reference sequence). The CDR3 is made up of 18 amino acids. With 4 bases clipped from V and 4 bases from J, the junction kept 12 bases outside the gene matches. The CDR3 sequence: CASSRSVRQGASTGELFF. The DNA for the CDR3 is TGTGCCAGTAGTAGATCAGTACGACAGGGGGCGAGCACCGGGGAGCTGTTTTTT.

The chain recombines TRBV11-2 with TRBJ1-3; TRBD1 matches at 7 bases. Germline CDR1 SGHAT, CDR2 FQNNGV. This CDR3 spans 16 amino acids. V gave up 5 bases and J gave up 4 bases; unmatched junction bases: 11. The CDR3 DNA follows: TGTGCCAGCAGCACTCTACAGGGGCCCCCGGGAAACACCATATATTTT. It encodes CASSTLQGPPGNTIYF.

This clone was counted between two and nine times. This chain connects TRBV4-3 to TRBJ1-1, with D unclear. The V gene lost 0 bases and the J gene lost 3 bases, with 14 bases spanning the gap. The CDR3 totals 16 residues. Germline CDR1 is LGHNA and CDR2 is YSLEER. The CDR3 loop reads CASSQDRSRGYTEAFF. CDR3 nucleotides: TGCGCCAGCAGCCAAGATAGGTCGCGCGGTTACACTGAAGCTTTCTTT.

The chain employs TRBV5-8 and TRBJ1-2, with D tentatively TRBD1 (6 bases). There are 13 residues in the CDR3. The V and J ends lost 1 base and 6 bases respectively, with 10 bases between them. Germline CDR1 SGHTS, CDR2 YDEGEE. The CDR3 DNA sequence: TGTGCCAGCAGCTTGAACAGGGATGATGGCTACACCTTC. As protein: CASSLNRDDGYTF.

This clone was seen more than once but under ten times. The chain recombines TRBV6-6 with TRBJ1-3; TRBD1 agrees at 7 bases. V lost 4 bases to trimming and J lost 0 bases; unmatched junction nucleotides: 3. Germline values: CDR1 MNHNY, CDR2 SVGAGI (reference sequence). The CDR3 runs to 15 residues. DNA for the CDR3: TGTGCCAGCAGTTCCCGACAGGGCTCTGGAAACACCATATATTTT. Protein sequence: CASSSRQGSGNTIYF.

The CDR3 nucleotides are TGTGCCAGCAGCGTAGGAGGGGCGGAGACCCAGTACTTC. Its translation is CASSVGGAETQYF. The chain couples TRBV5-4 to TRBJ2-5; possibly TRBD2 for D (6 bases). From germline, CDR1 is SGHNT and CDR2 YYREEE (reference sequence). With 4 bases removed from V and 5 bases from J, the gap between germline ends came to 12 bases. The CDR3 extends over 13 amino acids. Drawing the rest from reference TRBV5-4 and TRBJ2-5, the complete variable domain is ETGVTQSPTHLIKTRGQQVTLRCSSQSGHNTVSWYQQALGQGPQFIFQYYREEENGRGNFPPRFSGLQFPNYSSELNVNALELDDSALYLCASSVGGAETQYFGPGTRLLVL.

This chain connects TRBV9 to TRBJ1-5; possibly TRBD1 for D (6 bases). Germline CDR1 reads SGDLS; CDR2 reads YYNGEE. CDR3 length: 13 amino acids. V dropped 7 bases and J dropped 4 bases, with 12 bases sitting between them. The CDR3 DNA is TGTGCCAGCGCAACAGGGATTAATCAGCCCCAGCATTTT. Amino acids: CASATGINQPQHF.

Regarding this clone: An end of the junction differs from the germline gene, which may be a read error. The rearrangement uses TRBV7-2 and TRBJ2-1, with no clear D. CDR1 and CDR2 from the germline V gene are SGHTA and FQGNSA. The CDR3 totals 16 residues. The DNA of the CDR3 is TGTGTCAGCAGCTTAGAGGTACTACCCCCCTACAATGAGCAGTTCTTC. Its translation: CVSSLEVLPPYNEQFF.

The chain carries TRBV2 and TRBJ2-3; D is unclear. The CDR3 has 12 amino acids. V lost 3 bases to trimming and J lost 3 bases, with 4 bases between them. The germline V gene encodes CDR1 SNHLY and CDR2 FYNNEI. CDR3 nucleotides: TGTGCCAGCAGTGATAGTACAGATACGCAGTATTTT. It yields the protein CASSDSTDTQYF.

V gene TRBV5-4 combines with J gene TRBJ2-5; 9 bases align to TRBD1. The J call may be mistaken, given a closer DNA end match to TRBJ2-7. Looked up from germline, CDR1 is SGHNT and CDR2 is YYREEE (reference sequence). This CDR3 spans 15 amino acids. For the CDR3, the DNA is TGTGCCAGCAGCCACGGACAGGGGAATAAGGACGAGCAGTACTTC. This gives the protein CASSHGQGNKDEQYF.

The V call is TRBV7-2, the J call TRBJ1-1, with 9 bases that match TRBD1. J was trimmed by 0 bases and V by 3 bases; bases with no gene match: 8. This CDR3 has 17 residues. The germline V gene has CDR1 SGHTA and CDR2 FQGNSA. The CDR3 loop reads CASSFRDRAFMNTEAFF. CDR3 nucleotides: TGTGCCAGCAGCTTCCGGGACAGGGCTTTTATGAACACTGAAGCTTTCTTT. Variable domain in full (rest from reference TRBV7-2 and TRBJ1-1): GAGVSQSPSNKVTEKGKDVELRCDPISGHTALYWYRQSLGQGLEFLIYFQGNSAPDKSGLPSDRFSAERTGGSVSTLTIQRTQQEDSAVYLCASSFRDRAFMNTEAFFGQGTRLTVV.

The chain recombines TRBV2 with TRBJ1-4; D not resolved. Trimming took off 0 bases at V and 6 bases at J, with 14 bases between the two ends. Germline CDR1 and CDR2: SNHLY and FYNNEI. CDR3 length: 16 amino acids. CDR3 in amino acids: CASSEAWVPSDEKLFF. CDR3 coding DNA: TGTGCCAGCAGTGAAGCCTGGGTACCTAGTGATGAAAAACTGTTTTTT.

This chain connects TRBV6-1 to TRBJ1-5, with 8 bases that match TRBD1. Germline trimming cut 2 bases from V and 2 bases from J; bases unmatched to any gene: 8. The CDR3 spans 17 residues. CDR1 MNHNS and CDR2 SASEGT come from the germline V gene. The chain's CDR3 is CASSEKRTGFGNQPQHF. CDR3 DNA: TGTGCCAGCAGTGAAAAAAGGACAGGGTTCGGCAATCAGCCCCAGCATTTT.

This chain uses TRBV5-4 with TRBJ2-7; 14 bases are shared with TRBD2. The CDR3 has 16 residues. The junction had 7 bases not matched to a gene; V was cut back by 4 bases and J by 4 bases. Per the germline V gene, CDR1 is SGHNT and CDR2 is YYREEE (reference sequence). CDR3 loop: CASSPGLAGVSYEQYF. The CDR3 DNA sequence: TGTGCCAGCAGCCCGGGACTAGCGGGAGTGTCGTACGAGCAGTACTTC.

V and J are TRBV11-2 and TRBJ1-6; 10 bases align to TRBD1. V lost 6 bases, J lost 7 bases, and 0 bases stayed unmatched. Germline V gene sequence: CDR1 SGHAT, CDR2 FQNNGV. There are 13 residues in the CDR3. CDR3 loop: CASRGQGNSPLHF. DNA of the CDR3: TGTGCCAGCAGGGGACAGGGGAATTCACCCCTCCACTTT.

This clone has just one count. The chain is built from TRBV27 and TRBJ2-7; 9 bases are shared with TRBD2. Trimming took 7 bases from V and 2 from J; bases not matched to a gene: 6. Germline V lookup: CDR1 MNHEY, CDR2 SMNVEV (reference sequence). There are 14 residues in the CDR3. CDR3 residues: CASTLERGAYEQYF. As DNA, the CDR3 is TGTGCCAGCACCCTCGAGCGGGGGGCCTACGAGCAGTACTTC.

The CDR3, as DNA: TGTGCCAGCGACGGGCTAGCGGAGAACAATGAGCAGTTCTTC. It codes for CASDGLAENNEQFF. V and J are TRBV5-6 and TRBJ2-1; 7 bases agree with TRBD2. Germline V gene lookup returns CDR1 SGHDT and CDR2 YYEEEE. After removal of 7 bases from V and 5 bases from J, the junction contained 9 bases not matched to a gene. The CDR3 runs to 14 residues.

The chain carries TRBV28 and TRBJ2-1; 9 bases line up with TRBD1. Germline V gene sequence: CDR1 MDHEN, CDR2 SYDVKM. The CDR3 is made up of 13 amino acids. The J segment lost 6 bases and the V segment lost 10 bases, leaving 7 bases of the junction unmatched. The CDR3, as DNA: TGTGCCACCTCCGGGACAGGGTTCAATGAGCAGTTCTTC. Protein sequence: CATSGTGFNEQFF.

The rearrangement uses TRBV12-5 and TRBJ2-7, with D possibly TRBD2 on 6 matching bases. The CDR3 consists of 16 residues. Per germline, CDR1 LGHNT and CDR2 FRNRAP. V was clipped by 6 bases and J by 0 bases, with 18 bases between them. The CDR3 nucleotides are TGTGCTAGTGGCGCTACTAGCAACAAGCGCTCCTACGAGCAGTACTTC. Protein sequence: CASGATSNKRSYEQYF.

The gene calls are TRBV6-5 and TRBJ2-3; a weak D match, TRBD2 (6 bases). The CDR3 totals 14 residues. Germline loops: CDR1 MNHEY, CDR2 SVGAGI. V lost 2 bases and J lost 0, with 6 bases in between. The CDR3: CASSYRGSTDTQYF. The CDR3 coding sequence is TGTGCCAGCAGTTACCGGGGGAGCACAGATACGCAGTATTTT.